Following are 27 T cell receptor beta chains from one sample sequenced in a study of CXCR3-negative and CXCR3-positive naive CD8 T cells. Notes on the study in general: TRB CDR3 hydrophobicity was greater in CXCR3-positive naive cells than in CXCR3-negative naive cells.

UMI-labeled TRB cDNA libraries were prepared by 5' RACE. With the 5' RACE reads reprocessed, TCRdb shows one record per CDR3 protein and no DNA. The table for this sample gives roughly 61,000 distinct CDR3 sequences. For these receptors, no antigen is known. Sequencing was performed on naive CXCR3+ CD8+ T cells from blood. The subset: CD45RO-CCR7+CD27+CD95- naive CD8+ T cells expressing CXCR3 (TNR3+). These receptor sequences come from a human donor in good health. Some clones in this sample may be carry-over from other donors' samples.

The chain links TRBV7-2 to TRBJ2-7; the TCRdb call, TRBD1, lacks DNA for checking. CDR1 SGHTA and CDR2 FQGNSA come from the germline V gene. This CDR3 is built from 14 residues. The CDR3 loop reads CASSRTGETYEQYF.

The rearrangement links TRBV29-1 to TRBJ2-5; as DNA is missing, the TRBD2 call by TCRdb cannot be tested. The germline V gene has CDR1 SQVTM and CDR2 ANQGSEA. This CDR3 comprises 19 residues. The CDR3 spells CSVEDRQARTSGNQETQYF.

This rearrangement joins TRBV7-6 to TRBJ2-1; TCRdb's D call of TRBD2 is untestable without DNA. This CDR3 has 21 residues. In germline, CDR1 is SGHVS, CDR2 FNYEAQ. Here the CDR3 reads CASSSPSSSGVRGADYNEQFF.

The V gene is TRBV29-1, the J gene TRBJ2-2. The CDR3 runs to 13 residues. From germline, CDR1 is SQVTM and CDR2 ANQGSEA. The CDR3 sequence is CSARLKNTGELFF.

This sequence joins TRBV18 and TRBJ2-1; as DNA is missing, the TRBD1 call by TCRdb cannot be tested. Germline lookup yields CDR1 KGHSH and CDR2 LQKENI. The CDR3 spans 15 residues. Here the CDR3 reads CASSQGRGPNNEQFF.

The CDR3 protein is CASSLVQGTDEQYF. This chain uses TRBV7-9 with TRBJ2-7; TCRdb gives TRBD1 as the D gene, but with no DNA this cannot be confirmed. This CDR3 spans 14 amino acids. Germline loops: CDR1 SEHNR, CDR2 FQNEAQ (reference sequence).

V and J are TRBV29-1 and TRBJ1-2; lacking DNA, the TRBD1 call made by TCRdb goes unchecked. The CDR3 has 14 residues. CDR1 and CDR2 from the germline V gene are SQVTM and ANQGSEA. CDR3 amino acids: CSVGRGGPNYGYTF.

This chain joins TRBV12-3 or TRBV12-4 and TRBJ2-7. The CDR3 has 14 amino acids. CDR3 loop: CASSAYRSSYEQYF.

This rearrangement joins TRBV20-1 to TRBJ2-7; TCRdb gives TRBD1 as the D gene, but with no DNA this cannot be confirmed. Germline-derived CDR1 and CDR2 are DFQATT and SNEGSKA (reference sequence). The length of the CDR3 is 12 residues. CDR3 residues: CSASIGGNEQYF.

The chain recombines TRBV2 with TRBJ2-2; TCRdb calls TRBD1, which cannot be checked without DNA. The CDR3 extends over 14 amino acids. CDR1 is SNHLY and CDR2 is FYNNEI in the germline V gene. The CDR3 protein is CASSGGRGAGELFF.

This chain joins TRBV20-1 and TRBJ1-5; the D call of TRBD1 rests on TCRdb alone, since no DNA is present to check it. The CDR3 extends over 13 amino acids. Germline CDR1 reads DFQATT; CDR2 reads SNEGSKA (reference sequence). This CDR3 is CSTRLGESQPQHF.

The gene calls are TRBV4-3 and TRBJ2-7; TCRdb gives TRBD2 as the D gene, but with no DNA this cannot be confirmed. The germline V gene encodes CDR1 LGHNA and CDR2 YSLEER. CDR3 size: 16 residues. The CDR3 region is CASSQARSSGAYEQYF.

This chain links TRBV7-3 with TRBJ2-2. This CDR3 has 13 residues. From germline, CDR1 is SGHTA and CDR2 FQGTGA. This CDR3 reads CASSPVGTGELFF. Together with reference TRBV7-3 and TRBJ2-2, the CDR3 gives the full variable domain: GAGVSQTPSNKVTEKGKYVELRCDPISGHTALYWYRQSLGQGPEFLIYFQGTGAADDSGLPNDRFFAVRPEGSVSTLKIQRTERGDSAVYLCASSPVGTGELFFGEGSRLTVL.

J is TRBJ1-5 and V is TRBV20-1; without DNA, the TCRdb call of TRBD1 cannot be checked. This CDR3 is built from 15 residues. In germline, CDR1 is DFQATT, CDR2 SNEGSKA (reference sequence). CDR3 sequence reads: CSVIRNAGANQPQHF.

The V gene is TRBV7-2, the J gene TRBJ2-1; without DNA, the TCRdb call of TRBD1 cannot be checked. CDR3 length equals 13 residues. Germline values: CDR1 SGHTA, CDR2 FQGNSA. This chain's CDR3 is CASNWDQYNEQFF.

The rearrangement joins TRBV12-3 or TRBV12-4 to TRBJ1-1; TCRdb's D call, TRBD1, is unchecked because there is no DNA. The CDR3 runs 12 residues. CDR3 sequence reads: CATKLGGPEAFF.

V and J are TRBV4-3 and TRBJ2-6; no DNA is available, so the TRBD1 call from TCRdb remains unchecked. CDR1 is LGHNA and CDR2 is YSLEER in the germline V gene. CDR3 length: 19 residues. CDR3 sequence reads: CASSQDPAGTGVGANVLTF.

The gene calls are TRBV7-9 and TRBJ1-4; TCRdb proposes TRBD1, but this gene call is untestable without DNA. The CDR3 runs to 16 residues. CDR1 SEHNR and CDR2 FQNEAQ come from the germline V gene (reference sequence). The CDR3 spells CASSPTEGEFNEKLFF. The entire variable domain, with the rest obtained from reference TRBV7-9 and TRBJ1-4, is as follows: DTGVSQNPRHKITKRGQNVTFRCDPISEHNRLYWYRQTLGQGPEFLTYFQNEAQLEKSRLLSDRFSAERPKGSFSTLEIQRTEQGDSAMYLCASSPTEGEFNEKLFFGSGTQLSVL.

The chain carries TRBV6-1 and TRBJ1-2. Germline V lookup: CDR1 MNHNS, CDR2 SASEGT. The length of the CDR3 is 13 residues. The CDR3 loop reads CASSEGTRRGYTF.

The V and J genes are TRBV7-6 and TRBJ2-2. The CDR3 is 16 amino acids. Germline V gene lookup returns CDR1 SGHVS and CDR2 FNYEAQ. CDR3 sequence reads: CASSLAQGWGTGELFF.

This chain connects TRBV7-9 to TRBJ2-7; TCRdb lists TRBD2, though no DNA is available to test this call. This CDR3 has 18 residues. Germline assignment: CDR1 SEHNR and CDR2 FQNEAQ (reference sequence). CDR3 residues: CASSQREVAGVYYYEQYF.

The chain couples TRBV4-1 to TRBJ1-6; the D call from TCRdb, TRBD1, cannot be confirmed without DNA. The CDR3 spans 14 residues. In germline, CDR1 is MGHRA, CDR2 YSYEKL. The CDR3 loop reads CASSQPLGVSPLHF.

The chain employs TRBV9 and TRBJ1-1; with no DNA, the TCRdb D assignment of TRBD1 cannot be verified. This CDR3 contains 14 residues. The V gene's germline CDR1 is SGDLS and CDR2 YYNGEE. The CDR3 sequence is CASSVAGRGTEAFF.

The chain combines TRBV10-3 with TRBJ1-1. Germline values: CDR1 ENHRY, CDR2 SYGVKD. The CDR3 length is 13 residues. CDR3 sequence reads: CAISPGGGTEAFF.

The J gene is TRBJ2-1, the V gene TRBV15. Germline CDR1 LNHNV, CDR2 YYDKDF (reference sequence). The CDR3 runs to 15 residues. The CDR3 is CATSSDKSSYNEQFF.

The chain uses TRBV29-1 and TRBJ2-2; TCRdb's D gene call, TRBD1, goes unchecked for lack of DNA. The CDR3 consists of 14 residues. Germline CDR1 and CDR2: SQVTM and ANQGSEA. Here the CDR3 reads CSVSTGLNTGGLFF.

The chain employs TRBV4-3 and TRBJ2-7; TCRdb's D call of TRBD1 is untestable without DNA. This CDR3 contains 15 residues. Germline V gene sequence: CDR1 LGHNA, CDR2 YSLEER. CDR3 protein: CASSQDEGRGYEQYF.